Listed below are T cell receptor beta chains from one sample, sequenced in a study of CD8 T cells in Susac syndrome. Each CDR3 protein is one row after TCRdb ran MiXCR on the immunoSEQ multiplex PCR reads. The sample holds a few hundred thousand distinct CDR3 sequences, 70% to 90% seen once. Input material: CD8+ T cells from PBMCs. These receptors were taken from a human donor with multiple sclerosis. CDR3s include the opening cysteine and the closing phenylalanine or tryptophan. The D gene is left open where the match is weak.

D gene: TRBD2; V gene: TRBV27; CDR3 protein: CASSLSSSGNYNEQFF
D gene: NA; V gene: TRBV11-1; CDR3 protein: CASSLAAVWQGLGSNEKLFF
D gene: NA; V gene: TRBV7-9; CDR3 protein: CASSLGRSNYEQYF
D gene: TRBD1; V gene: TRBV2; CDR3 protein: CASGGYYNEQFF
D gene: NA; V gene: TRBV11-1; CDR3 protein: CASSLSTVTAYRGVPYEQYF
D gene: NA; V gene: TRBV15; CDR3 protein: CATSRGVLEQFF
D gene: NA; V gene: TRBV28; CDR3 protein: CASKVGSTYEQYF
D gene: NA; V gene: TRBV25-1; CDR3 protein: CASSEFRQGNNEQFF
D gene: NA; V gene: TRBV14; CDR3 protein: CASSPPGAGEQYF
D gene: NA; V gene: TRBV15; CDR3 protein: CATSRATGSNYGYTF
D gene: TRBD1; V gene: TRBV28; CDR3 protein: CASSRDSNTDTQYF
D gene: TRBD1; V gene: TRBV27; CDR3 protein: CASSFRDRVPEQYF
D gene: TRBD1; V gene: TRBV11-2; CDR3 protein: CASSFRDRFFTGELFF
D gene: TRBD1; V gene: TRBV10-3; CDR3 protein: CAISVTGILSGYTF
D gene: TRBD2; V gene: TRBV20-1; CDR3 protein: CSASHAGTSGGGRSGEQYF
D gene: TRBD2; V gene: TRBV4-2; CDR3 protein: CASSQDWGASGATGANVLTF
D gene: NA; V gene: TRBV27; CDR3 protein: CASSLIAATGTEAFF
D gene: TRBD2; V gene: TRBV4-3; CDR3 protein: CASSLGWTSGTNEQFF
D gene: TRBD1; V gene: TRBV27; CDR3 protein: CASRTGWGNTEAFF
D gene: NA; V gene: TRBV11-3; CDR3 protein: CASSLDRQVMGTEAFF
D gene: NA; V gene: TRBV7-2; CDR3 protein: CASHRDKGVMNTEAFF
D gene: TRBD2; V gene: TRBV27; CDR3 protein: CASSYLAGDANTGELFF
D gene: NA; V gene: TRBV5-4; CDR3 protein: CASSHGPNYEQYF
D gene: TRBD2; V gene: TRBV7-2; CDR3 protein: CASSLGWRLAGHQETQYF
D gene: TRBD2; V gene: TRBV24-1; CDR3 protein: CATSDRTSGRGEQYF
D gene: NA; V gene: TRBV6-2/TRBV6-3; CDR3 protein: CASSTRTVLTDTQYF
D gene: NA; V gene: TRBV15; CDR3 protein: CASGEGGATEAFF
D gene: NA; V gene: TRBV27; CDR3 protein: CASSLPSYNSPLHF
D gene: TRBD1; V gene: TRBV25-1; CDR3 protein: CASSEGQGYNEQFF
D gene: NA; V gene: TRBV6-5; CDR3 protein: CASSYAGENYGYTF
D gene: NA; V gene: TRBV5-6; CDR3 protein: CASSLSSKQYF
D gene: TRBD2; V gene: TRBV12-3/TRBV12-4; CDR3 protein: CASRRGTSPTGELFF
D gene: NA; V gene: TRBV6-1; CDR3 protein: CASSSSREQFF
D gene: TRBD2; V gene: TRBV6-2/TRBV6-3; CDR3 protein: CASSLTSGFSYNEQFF
D gene: NA; V gene: TRBV20-1; CDR3 protein: CSARPYRQSGAEQPQHF
D gene: NA; V gene: TRBV19; CDR3 protein: CASSIAARSTEAFF
D gene: NA; V gene: TRBV4-1; CDR3 protein: CASSQEKGTYNEQFF
D gene: NA; V gene: TRBV19; CDR3 protein: CASTSRDTPFGYGYTF
D gene: NA; V gene: TRBV12-5; CDR3 protein: CASAPPNQPQHF
D gene: TRBD1; V gene: TRBV7-9; CDR3 protein: CASSHAQGALRGYTF
D gene: NA; V gene: TRBV19; CDR3 protein: CASSIRQETQYF
D gene: TRBD1; V gene: TRBV29-1; CDR3 protein: CSVETPGGGNGEKLFF
D gene: TRBD1; V gene: TRBV27; CDR3 protein: CASSPDRGSEQYF
D gene: NA; V gene: TRBV11-2; CDR3 protein: CASSLLSPHNAYEQYF
D gene: NA; V gene: TRBV11-3; CDR3 protein: CASSLVKFGEQYF
D gene: TRBD1; V gene: TRBV19; CDR3 protein: CASSRGGQAVEAFF
D gene: NA; V gene: TRBV4-2; CDR3 protein: CASSPKRGRRRLVSGANVLTF
D gene: NA; V gene: TRBV30; CDR3 protein: CAWSRAGGTDTQYF
D gene: NA; V gene: TRBV6-6; CDR3 protein: CASSYWAEAFF
D gene: TRBD2; V gene: TRBV29-1; CDR3 protein: CSVWTSGRWGSYEQYF
D gene: NA; V gene: TRBV4-1; CDR3 protein: CASSQVLTHGYTF
D gene: NA; V gene: TRBV28; CDR3 protein: CASSLGTITDTQYF
D gene: NA; V gene: TRBV20-1; CDR3 protein: CSARADYGYTF
D gene: NA; V gene: TRBV24-1; CDR3 protein: CATSDRRRASTDTQYF
D gene: TRBD1; V gene: TRBV29-1; CDR3 protein: CGVGEDRGGIPYGYTF